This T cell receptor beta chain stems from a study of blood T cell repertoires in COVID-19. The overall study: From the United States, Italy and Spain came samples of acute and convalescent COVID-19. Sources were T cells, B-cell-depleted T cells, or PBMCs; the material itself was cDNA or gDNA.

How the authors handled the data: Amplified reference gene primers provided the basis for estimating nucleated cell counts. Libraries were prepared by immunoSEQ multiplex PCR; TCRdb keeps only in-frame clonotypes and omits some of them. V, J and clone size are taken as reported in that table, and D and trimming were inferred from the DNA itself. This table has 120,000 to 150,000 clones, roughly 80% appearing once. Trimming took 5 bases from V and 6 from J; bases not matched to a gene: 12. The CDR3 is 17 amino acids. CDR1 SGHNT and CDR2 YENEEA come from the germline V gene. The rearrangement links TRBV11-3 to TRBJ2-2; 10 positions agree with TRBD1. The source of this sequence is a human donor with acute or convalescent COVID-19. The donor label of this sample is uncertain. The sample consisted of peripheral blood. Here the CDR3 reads CASSPKPGQGTAGELFF. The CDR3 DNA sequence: TGTGCCAGCAGCCCAAAGCCGGGACAGGGGACTGCCGGGGAGCTGTTTTTT.